The 14 T cell receptor beta chains given below trace back to one sample, sequenced in a study of blood T cell dynamics during melanoma immunotherapy. The repertoire was sequenced with immunoSEQ multiplex PCR; TCRdb's copy has only in-frame clones and lacks some. The sample contains tens of thousands of clones, under 90% of which appear only once. The sample's time point: pre-treatment baseline. The sequences come from blood, collected from a patient treated with checkpoint blockade. The source of these receptors is a human donor with melanoma.

V gene TRBV19 combines with J gene TRBJ2-3, with TRBD2 as a possible D gene (6 bases). The CDR3 has 13 residues. Trimming cost V 5 bases and J 4 bases, with 10 bases left between them. Germline V gene data show CDR1 as LNHDA and CDR2 as SQIVND (reference sequence). The CDR3 bases are TGTGCCAGTAGTCATCGGGGGTCAGATACGCAGTATTTT. This codes for CASSHRGSDTQYF.

This chain joins TRBV18 and TRBJ2-2, with a possible D match to TRBD2 (6 bases). Looked up from germline, CDR1 is KGHSH and CDR2 is LQKENI. Trimming took 5 bases from V and 3 from J, leaving 7 bases between them. This CDR3 comprises 13 residues. CDR3: CASSERDTGELFF. The CDR3 nucleotides are TGTGCCAGCTCAGAGCGGGACACCGGGGAGCTGTTTTTT. The full variable domain, its missing parts supplied by reference TRBV18 and TRBJ2-2, is NAGVMQNPRHLVRRRGQEARLRCSPMKGHSHVYWYRQLPEEGLKFMVYLQKENIIDESGMPKERFSAEFPKEGPSILRIQQVVRGDSAAYFCASSERDTGELFFGEGSRLTVL.

The chain uses TRBV4-1 and TRBJ1-5, with 8 bases identical to TRBD1. Germline V CDR1 and CDR2: MGHRA, YSYEKL. J gave up 3 bases and V 0 bases, and 4 bases lay outside the gene matches. The CDR3 totals 16 residues. The CDR3 loop is CASSQEGTGYNQPQHF. In DNA form, the CDR3 reads TGCGCCAGCAGCCAAGAAGGGACAGGATACAATCAGCCCCAGCATTTT.

The rearrangement uses TRBV5-6 and TRBJ2-1, with 9 bases fitting TRBD1. The trim removed 4 bases at V and 9 bases at J, leaving 17 bases unmatched. Germline values: CDR1 SGHDT, CDR2 YYEEEE. The CDR3 is made up of 17 amino acids. The CDR3 reads CASSRRLRDRAPGEQFF. DNA for the CDR3: TGTGCCAGCAGCCGCCGGTTGAGGGACAGGGCTCCGGGTGAGCAGTTCTTC.

This clone has more than one count but fewer than ten. Mismatch with germline at one junction end may stem from a read error. This rearrangement joins TRBV2 to TRBJ1-5; D call uncertain. Per germline, CDR1 SNHLY and CDR2 FYNNEI. This CDR3 region has 16 residues. The CDR3 sequence: CASSARQPSSDQPQHF. The DNA for the CDR3 is TGTGCCAGCAGTGCGCGGCAGCCCAGTAGCGATCAGCCCCAGCATTTT.

The V gene is TRBV11-3, the J gene TRBJ1-4; D not resolved. Deletions cut 5 bases from V and 4 bases from J, with 14 bases between. The CDR3 spans 15 residues. The germline gives CDR1 SGHNT, CDR2 YENEEA. The CDR3 DNA sequence: TGTGCCAGCAGCCGGACCGCCGGGTATAATGAAAAACTGTTTTTT. Its protein product is CASSRTAGYNEKLFF. Complete variable domain (other parts from reference TRBV11-3 and TRBJ1-4): EAGVVQSPRYKIIEKKQPVAFWCNPISGHNTLYWYLQNLGQGPELLIRYENEEAVDDSQLPKDRFSAERLKGVDSTLKIQPAELGDSAVYLCASSRTAGYNEKLFFGSGTQLSVL.

The chain uses TRBV7-9 and TRBJ1-2; D perhaps matches TRBD1 (6 bases). The CDR3 loop spans 15 amino acids. The V gene lost 4 bases and the J gene lost 3 bases, with 15 bases spanning the gap. The germline gives CDR1 SEHNR, CDR2 FQNEAQ (reference sequence). The CDR3 loop is CASSSTGRGDYGYTF. In nucleotides, the CDR3 is TGTGCCAGCAGCTCTACCGGCAGGGGCGACTATGGCTACACCTTC.

This chain links TRBV10-2 with TRBJ1-2, with D tentatively TRBD1 (5 bases). The CDR3 loop spans 11 amino acids. From germline, CDR1 is WSHSY and CDR2 SAAADI. The V gene lost 6 bases and the J gene lost 10 bases, with 12 bases spanning the gap. The CDR3 reads CASRGGDIYTF. For the CDR3, the DNA is TGCGCCAGCAGGGGGGGGGATATCTACACCTTC.

The chain couples TRBV5-1 to TRBJ2-3; D perhaps matches TRBD1 (6 bases). The germline V gene encodes CDR1 SGHRS and CDR2 YFSETQ. This CDR3 contains 15 residues. V lost 1 base and J lost 6, with 15 bases in between. CDR3 sequence reads: CASSLNRDQGDTQYF. The CDR3 DNA sequence: TGCGCCAGCAGCTTGAATCGGGACCAGGGGGATACGCAGTATTTT.

The chain carries TRBV18 and TRBJ2-7, with 9 bases aligning to TRBD1. This CDR3 comprises 15 residues. From germline, CDR1 is KGHSH and CDR2 LQKENI. The V gene end was trimmed by 8 bases and the J gene end by 3 bases; junction bases not matched to a gene: 11. The CDR3 DNA sequence: TGTGCCAGCGAGAATCCGGGACAGGGCCTCTACGAGCAGTACTTC. Translated, it gives CASENPGQGLYEQYF.

The chain carries TRBV5-4 and TRBJ1-4; 8 bases fit TRBD1. This CDR3 comprises 17 residues. Germline trimming cut 0 bases from V and 7 bases from J; bases unmatched to any gene: 11. CDR1 and CDR2 from the germline V gene are SGHNT and YYREEE (reference sequence). The CDR3 here is CASSLDARGLAGEKLFF. CDR3 coding DNA: TGTGCCAGCAGCTTGGATGCCAGGGGGCTAGCGGGTGAAAAACTGTTTTTT.

The chain links TRBV18 to TRBJ1-1; no clear D gene. The CDR3 extends over 12 amino acids. Trimming stripped 3 bases from V and 4 bases from J, with 6 bases between. Looked up from germline, CDR1 is KGHSH and CDR2 is LQKENI. The CDR3 region is CASSPAATEAFF. CDR3 nucleotides: TGTGCCAGCTCACCGGCAGCCACTGAAGCTTTCTTT.

The chain is built from TRBV4-1 and TRBJ1-3; a weak D match, TRBD1 (6 bases). Germline V lookup: CDR1 MGHRA, CDR2 YSYEKL. The CDR3 has 16 amino acids. Trimming left V 4 bases short and J 0 bases short, with 13 bases between. In DNA form, the CDR3 reads TGCGCCAGCAGCCGAGATGGGACATTCTCTGGAAACACCATATATTTT. It encodes CASSRDGTFSGNTIYF.

This clone was counted a single time. J is TRBJ1-3 and V is TRBV6-1; D not certain. Trimming shortened V by 2 bases and J by 0 bases, and 14 bases separated the two germline ends. This CDR3 spans 17 amino acids. The V gene's germline CDR1 is MNHNS and CDR2 SASEGT. In DNA form, the CDR3 reads TGTGCCAGCAGTGAATGGGAGGGATTGAGCTCTGGAAACACCATATATTTT. The encoded protein is CASSEWEGLSSGNTIYF.